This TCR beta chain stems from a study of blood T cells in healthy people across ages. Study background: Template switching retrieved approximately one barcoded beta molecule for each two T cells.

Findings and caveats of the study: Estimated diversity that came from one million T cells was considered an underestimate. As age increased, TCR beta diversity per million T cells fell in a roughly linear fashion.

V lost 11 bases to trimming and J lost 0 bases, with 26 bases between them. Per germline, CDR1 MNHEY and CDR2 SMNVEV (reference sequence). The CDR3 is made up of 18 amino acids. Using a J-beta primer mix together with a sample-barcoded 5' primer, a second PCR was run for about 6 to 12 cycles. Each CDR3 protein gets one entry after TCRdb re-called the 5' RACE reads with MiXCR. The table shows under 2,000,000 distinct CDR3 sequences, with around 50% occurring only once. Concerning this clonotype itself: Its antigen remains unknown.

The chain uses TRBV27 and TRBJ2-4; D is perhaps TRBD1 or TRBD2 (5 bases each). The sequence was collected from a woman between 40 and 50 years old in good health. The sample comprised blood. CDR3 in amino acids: CASTPGRTAKKAKNIQYF. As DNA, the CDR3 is TGTGCCTCAACTCCGGGACGCACCGCAAAGAAAGCCAAAAACATTCAGTACTTC.